This T cell receptor (beta chain) was identified during a study of blood T cell repertoires in COVID-19. Study-wide context: The United States, Italy and Spain supplied acute and convalescent COVID-19 samples. The cDNA or gDNA used as material had been derived from T cells, B-cell-depleted T cells, or PBMCs.

This CDR3 is built from 18 residues. With 3 bases clipped from V and 3 bases from J, the junction kept 13 bases outside the gene matches. From germline, CDR1 is MDHEN and CDR2 SYDVKM. Original processing methods: The authors estimated nucleated cell counts from reference gene primer amplification. Method: immunoSEQ multiplex PCR; TCRdb's copy keeps in-frame clones and lacks some. V and J calls plus clone size are reproduced from that table; the DNA served to infer D and trimming. The sample gives fewer than 110,000 clones, more than 75% of which show up once; 6.2% is in the top ten. This TCR was recovered from a human donor in a cohort sampled during active COVID-19. The chain employs TRBV28 and TRBJ2-7, with TRBD1 matching over 11 bases. Sequencing was performed on peripheral blood. The CDR3 sequence: CASSFPLTGTGGHYEQYF. CDR3 sequence (DNA): TGTGCCAGCAGTTTCCCACTGACCGGGACAGGGGGTCACTACGAGCAGTACTTC.